This T cell receptor (beta chain) appears in the sequencing data of a study of early T cells in non-severe SARS-CoV-2 infection. Broader study findings: The matching step, a VDJdb search, favored anti-spike CD8 responses and missed private and CD4 specificities.

TCRdb re-analysed the 5' RACE reads in MiXCR, keeping a single row per CDR3 protein. The sample gives 20,000 to 25,000 distinct CDR3 sequences, more than 3.5% of which show up once; about 8% is in the top ten. This clonotype was seen more than once but under ten times. The antigen remains unidentified. Sequenced input: whole blood. The clonotype was recovered from an adult who was a healthcare worker with PCR-confirmed SARS-CoV-2 infection or an uninfected control (not recorded which).

The CDR3 is CASSYRLVDTQYF. Written as DNA, the CDR3 is TGTGCCAGCAGCTATAGACTAGTTGATACGCAGTATTTT. The chain links TRBV14 to TRBJ2-3; tentatively, D is TRBD2 (6 bases). Trimming shortened V by 5 bases and J by 6 bases, and 12 bases separated the two germline ends. The CDR3 has 13 amino acids. Germline assignment: CDR1 SGHDN and CDR2 FVKESK.